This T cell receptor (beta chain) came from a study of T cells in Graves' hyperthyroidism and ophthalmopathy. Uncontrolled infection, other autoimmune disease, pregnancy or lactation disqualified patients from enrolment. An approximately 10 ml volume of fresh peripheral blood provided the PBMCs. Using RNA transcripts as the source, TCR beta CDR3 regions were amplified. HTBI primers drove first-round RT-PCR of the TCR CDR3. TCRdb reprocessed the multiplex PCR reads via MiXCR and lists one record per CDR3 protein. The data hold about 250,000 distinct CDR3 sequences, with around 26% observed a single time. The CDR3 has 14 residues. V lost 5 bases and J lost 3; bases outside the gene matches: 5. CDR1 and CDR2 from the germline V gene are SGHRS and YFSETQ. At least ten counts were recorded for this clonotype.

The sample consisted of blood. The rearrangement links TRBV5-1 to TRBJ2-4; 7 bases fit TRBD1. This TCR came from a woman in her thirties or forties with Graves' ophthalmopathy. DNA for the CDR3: TGCGCCAGCAGTCTTGGACAGGACAAAAACATTCAGTACTTC. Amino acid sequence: CASSLGQDKNIQYF.